Listed below are T cell receptor beta chains from one sample, sequenced in a study of T-cell reconstitution after alpha-beta-depleted transplantation in children. TCRdb used MiXCR to reprocess the PCR reads, holding one entry per CDR3 protein. The sample lists hundreds of thousands of distinct CDR3 sequences, over 9.5% occurring once. Sample: PBMCs, taken before TCRalphabeta/CD19-depleted stem cell transplant. The receptors come from a child aged 2-15 years with inherited bone marrow failure, due to receive a stem cell transplant. Each CDR3 is given without its conserved first and last residue. D genes are given only for firm matches.

CDR3aa	d_gene	v_gene	j_gene
ASSRTLSGRAGEQF	TRBD2	TRBV7-2	TRBJ2-1
ASSGQAGYNEQF	.	TRBV9	TRBJ2-1
SVTRDRANEKLF	TRBD1	TRBV20-1	TRBJ1-4
SARPAGGTGELF	TRBD2	TRBV20-1	TRBJ2-2
AWSPRENYGYT	.	TRBV30	TRBJ1-2
SVVSRGGRETQY	.	TRBV29-1	TRBJ2-5
SAPTSGTFDEQF	TRBD2	TRBV20-1	TRBJ2-1
ASSQEQPQQ	.	TRBV11-2	TRBJ1-5
ASRPPKLAGEGTGELF	TRBD2	TRBV6-2/TRBV6-3	TRBJ2-2
ASSPGLAGLSYEQY	TRBD2	TRBV7-2	TRBJ2-7
SVEEDGQGIYEQY	TRBD1	TRBV29-1	TRBJ2-7
ASSLGSMGVRTDTQY	.	TRBV5-1	TRBJ2-3
ASSLVLGSDEQY	.	TRBV27	TRBJ2-7
ASSEYMGDTGELF	.	TRBV25-1	TRBJ2-2
ASSQDRVGKLF	.	TRBV4-3	TRBJ1-4
ASSLVGLAGGSDTQY	TRBD2	TRBV7-2	TRBJ2-3
ASRYGPNEQF	.	TRBV2	TRBJ2-1
ATSDSGQGDQETQY	TRBD1	TRBV24-1	TRBJ2-5
ASSLLAGELNEQY	TRBD2	TRBV11-2	TRBJ2-7
ASSPRDRGDQPQH	TRBD1	TRBV27	TRBJ1-5
ASSATDSGANVLT	.	TRBV6-1	TRBJ2-6
ASSLGGFWDTQY	.	TRBV7-2	TRBJ2-3
ASSYSPGSYEQY	.	TRBV6-5	TRBJ2-7
ASGVQETQY	.	TRBV27	TRBJ2-5
ASSQDLPTNEKLF	.	TRBV4-3	TRBJ1-4
ASSLADGFQETQY	.	TRBV7-9	TRBJ2-5
ASSRTSNEQF	.	TRBV7-8	TRBJ2-1
ASSLVLLDEAQY	.	TRBV5-1	TRBJ2-5
ASSLKQGFGEQF	TRBD1	TRBV11-2	TRBJ2-1
ASSPQQDSGTQY	.	TRBV27	TRBJ2-3
ASSRGTANNEKLF	.	TRBV4-3	TRBJ1-4
SARVRGVAGGPYNEQF	TRBD2	TRBV20-1	TRBJ2-1
AIKGGTYNEQF	.	TRBV10-3	TRBJ2-1
ASAATGGRGTEAF	TRBD1	TRBV28	TRBJ1-1
ASSQGPARAHEQF	.	TRBV3-1	TRBJ2-1
ASGRVVYNEQF	.	TRBV6-1	TRBJ2-1
ASSSYRGPYEQY	TRBD1	TRBV28	TRBJ2-7
ASSLVGGIGNQPQH	.	TRBV7-2	TRBJ1-5
ASSLETGQTYEQY	.	TRBV5-1	TRBJ2-7
ASSLDHTGADTQY	TRBD1	TRBV5-6	TRBJ2-3
SVTLGGYEQY	.	TRBV29-1	TRBJ2-7
ASTQDSSGANVLT	.	TRBV12-3/TRBV12-4	TRBJ2-6
ASSQGLAGDNEQF	TRBD2	TRBV3-1	TRBJ2-1
ASSIWAGVNQPQH	.	TRBV19	TRBJ1-5
ASSHGSLLAENWGKNIQY	TRBD2	TRBV11-2	TRBJ2-4
ASSQWDREGSGNTIY	TRBD1	TRBV3-1	TRBJ1-3
ASSRDGGARDGYT	.	TRBV4-2	TRBJ1-2
ASSLLAGSGYEQY	.	TRBV28	TRBJ2-7
ASSIRQGAVYNEQF	TRBD1	TRBV7-8	TRBJ2-1
ASSLRHLLPNYGYT	.	TRBV7-9	TRBJ1-2
ASSYTDRDNQPQH	TRBD1	TRBV6-5	TRBJ1-5
AISSASGANVLT	.	TRBV10-3	TRBJ2-6